This TCR beta chain was identified in a study of OX40 agonist ivuxolimab in advanced cancers. On the study more broadly: Averaging roughly 60 years in age, with a range of roughly 20 to 90, the cohort was around 87% male. One hepatocellular carcinoma and a couple of cutaneous melanoma patients partially responded. Study-wide results and limits: On average, CD8+ T cells had more expanded clones than CD4+.

The CDR3 loop spans 14 amino acids. Germline V gene lookup returns CDR1 SGHRS and CDR2 YFSETQ. V was clipped by 6 bases and J by 3 bases; unmatched bases: 8. Autoimmune disease history or systemic immunosuppression was exclusionary. The protocol was immunoSEQ multiplex PCR, while the TCRdb copy is restricted to in-frame clones and leaves out a portion. Among roughly 49,000 clones, more than 65% were seen once, and the ten largest hold around 2.9%. Notes on this clone: What it binds is unknown.

Source: CD4+ or CD8+ T cells sorted from blood, taken in a trial of the OX40 agonist ivuxolimab. The origin of this receptor is an adult with an advanced solid tumor such as melanoma, head and neck, liver or kidney cancer. This sequence joins TRBV5-1 and TRBJ2-7; 8 bases fit TRBD1. CDR3 protein: CASTSGTGDYEQYF. The CDR3 DNA sequence: TGCGCCAGCACCTCCGGGACAGGTGACTACGAGCAGTACTTC. Based on the CDR3 plus reference TRBV5-1 and TRBJ2-7, the full variable domain is KAGVTQTPRYLIKTRGQQVTLSCSPISGHRSVSWYQQTPGQGLQFLFEYFSETQRNKGNFPGRFSGRQFSNSRSEMNVSTLELGDSALYLCASTSGTGDYEQYFGPGTRLTVT.